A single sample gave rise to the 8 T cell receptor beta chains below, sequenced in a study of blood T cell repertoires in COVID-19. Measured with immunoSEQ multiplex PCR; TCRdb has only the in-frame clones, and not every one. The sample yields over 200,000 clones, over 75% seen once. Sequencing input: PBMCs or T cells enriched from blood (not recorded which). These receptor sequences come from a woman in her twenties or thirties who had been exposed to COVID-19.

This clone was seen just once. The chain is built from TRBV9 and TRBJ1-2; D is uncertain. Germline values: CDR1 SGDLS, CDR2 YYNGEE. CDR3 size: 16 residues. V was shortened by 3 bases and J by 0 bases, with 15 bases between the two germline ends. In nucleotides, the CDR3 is TGTGCCAGCAGCGCAACTCCCATAGTCTCTAACTATGGCTACACCTTC. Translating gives CASSATPIVSNYGYTF.

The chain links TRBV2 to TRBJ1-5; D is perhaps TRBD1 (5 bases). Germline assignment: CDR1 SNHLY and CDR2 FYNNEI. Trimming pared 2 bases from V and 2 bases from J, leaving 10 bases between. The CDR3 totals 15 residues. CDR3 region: CASSEQGRGNQPQHF. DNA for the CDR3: TGTGCCAGCAGTGAACAGGGAAGAGGCAATCAGCCCCAGCATTTT.

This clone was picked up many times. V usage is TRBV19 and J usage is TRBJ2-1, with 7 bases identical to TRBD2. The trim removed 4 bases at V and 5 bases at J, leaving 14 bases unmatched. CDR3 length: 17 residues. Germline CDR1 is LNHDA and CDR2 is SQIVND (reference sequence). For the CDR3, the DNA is TGTGCCAGTAGTACCCACCCCTCGGCGGGAGCCGACAATGAGCAGTTCTTC. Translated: CASSTHPSAGADNEQFF.

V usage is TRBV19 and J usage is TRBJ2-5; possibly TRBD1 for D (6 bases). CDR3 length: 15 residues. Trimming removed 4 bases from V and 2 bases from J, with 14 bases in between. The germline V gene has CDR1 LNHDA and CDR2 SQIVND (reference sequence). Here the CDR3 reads CASSRGPTEQETQYF. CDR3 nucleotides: TGTGCCAGTAGTAGGGGGCCGACAGAGCAAGAGACCCAGTACTTC.

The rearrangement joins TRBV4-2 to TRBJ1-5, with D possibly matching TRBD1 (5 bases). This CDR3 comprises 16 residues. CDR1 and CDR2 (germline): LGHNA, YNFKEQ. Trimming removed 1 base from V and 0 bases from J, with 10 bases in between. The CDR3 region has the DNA TGTGCCAGCAGCCAAGCGACAGCAAATAGCAATCAGCCCCAGCATTTT. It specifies CASSQATANSNQPQHF.

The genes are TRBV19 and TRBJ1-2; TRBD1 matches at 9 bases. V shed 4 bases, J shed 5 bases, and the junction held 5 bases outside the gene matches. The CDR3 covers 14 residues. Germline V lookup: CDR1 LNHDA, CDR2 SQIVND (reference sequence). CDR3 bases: TGTGCCAGTAGTACCCTACAGGGGGCGTATGGCTACACCTTC. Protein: CASSTLQGAYGYTF.

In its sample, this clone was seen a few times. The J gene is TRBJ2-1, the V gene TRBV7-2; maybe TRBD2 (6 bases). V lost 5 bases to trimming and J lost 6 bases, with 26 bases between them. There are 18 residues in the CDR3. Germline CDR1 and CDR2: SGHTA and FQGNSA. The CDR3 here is CASSGSRLWWEERNEQFF. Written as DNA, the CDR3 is TGTGCCAGCAGCGGTAGCAGGCTGTGGTGGGAGGAACGCAATGAGCAGTTCTTC.

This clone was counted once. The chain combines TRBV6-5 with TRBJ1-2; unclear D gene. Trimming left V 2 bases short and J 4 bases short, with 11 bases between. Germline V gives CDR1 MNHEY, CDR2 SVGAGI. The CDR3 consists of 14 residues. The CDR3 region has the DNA TGTGCCAGCAGTTACGCCGGCGGGCGCTATGGCTACACCTTC. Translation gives CASSYAGGRYGYTF.